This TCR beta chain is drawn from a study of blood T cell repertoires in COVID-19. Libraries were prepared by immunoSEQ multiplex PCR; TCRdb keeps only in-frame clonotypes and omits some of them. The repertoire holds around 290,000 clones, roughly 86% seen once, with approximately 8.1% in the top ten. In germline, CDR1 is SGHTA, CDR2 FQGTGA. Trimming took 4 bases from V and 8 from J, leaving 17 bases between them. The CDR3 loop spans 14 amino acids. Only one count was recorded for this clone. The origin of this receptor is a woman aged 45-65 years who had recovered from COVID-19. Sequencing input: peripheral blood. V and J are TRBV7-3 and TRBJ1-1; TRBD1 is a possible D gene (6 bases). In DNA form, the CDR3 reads TGTGCCAGCAGCTCAGGACTCAGGGGTGGAGAAGCTTTCTTT. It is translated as CASSSGLRGGEAFF.